One sample yielded the 3 T cell receptor beta chains listed below, sequenced in a study of memory CD4+ T cells and cytomegalovirus serostatus. TCRdb keeps only in-frame clones here, not all; method: immunoSEQ multiplex PCR. Among 70,000 to 95,000 clones listed, less than 90% were seen once. Single viable CD3+CD4+CD8-CD45RO+ cells were sorted as the memory CD4+ T cells. The sample comprised memory CD4+ T cells from blood. The receptor source for this set is an adult in good health and CMV-seronegative.

Turning to this clone: The junction differs from germline at one of its ends, possibly a read error. The chain links TRBV7-3 to TRBJ2-2; D is possibly TRBD2 (7 bases). The CDR3 is 16 residues long. Germline V lookup: CDR1 SGHTA, CDR2 FQGTGA. The CDR3, as DNA: TGTGCCAGCAGATTAACGGCGCGGGGGCGGACCGGGGAGCTGTTTTTT. Its protein is CASRLTARGRTGELFF. Based on the CDR3 plus reference TRBV7-3 and TRBJ2-2, the full variable domain is GAGVSQTPSNKVTEKGKYVELRCDPISGHTALYWYRQSLGQGPEFLIYFQGTGAADDSGLPNDRFFAVRPEGSVSTLKIQRTERGDSAVYLCASRLTARGRTGELFFGEGSRLTVL.

This clone was seen a single time. The gene calls are TRBV7-9 and TRBJ1-6; tentatively, D is TRBD1 (6 bases). V lost 5 bases to trimming and J lost 7 bases, with 15 bases between them. Germline V CDR1 and CDR2: SEHNR, FQNEAQ (reference sequence). The CDR3 contains 15 residues. Here the CDR3 reads CASSLSGQGNSPLHF. CDR3 bases: TGTGCCAGCAGCCTATCCGGCCAGGGGAATTCACCCCTCCACTTT. Full variable domain (missing parts from reference TRBV7-9 and TRBJ1-6): DTGVSQNPRHKITKRGQNVTFRCDPISEHNRLYWYRQTLGQGPEFLTYFQNEAQLEKSRLLSDRFSAERPKGSFSTLEIQRTEQGDSAMYLCASSLSGQGNSPLHFGNGTRLTVT.

In DNA form, the CDR3 reads TGTGCCAGCAGCCCGACCTTTTCCGGGCATAGCAATCAGCCCCAGCATTTT. It yields the protein CASSPTFSGHSNQPQHF. V gene TRBV11-1 combines with J gene TRBJ1-5; D is uncertain. The V gene lost 5 bases and the J gene lost 0 bases, with 17 bases spanning the gap. This CDR3 is 17 amino acids long. The germline CDR1 and CDR2 sequences are SGHAT and FQDESV (reference sequence).